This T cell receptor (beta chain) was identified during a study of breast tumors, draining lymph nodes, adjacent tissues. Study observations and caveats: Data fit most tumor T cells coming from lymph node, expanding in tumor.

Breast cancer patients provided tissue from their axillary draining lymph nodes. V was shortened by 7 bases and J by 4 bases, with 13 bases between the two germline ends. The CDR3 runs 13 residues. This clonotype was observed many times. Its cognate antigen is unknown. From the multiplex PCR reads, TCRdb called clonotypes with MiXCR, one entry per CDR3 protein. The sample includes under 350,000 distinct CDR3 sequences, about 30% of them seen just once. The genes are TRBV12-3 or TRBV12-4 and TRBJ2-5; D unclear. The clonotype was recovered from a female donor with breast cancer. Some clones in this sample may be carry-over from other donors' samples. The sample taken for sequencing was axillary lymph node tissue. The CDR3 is CASNRNPAETQYF. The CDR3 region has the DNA TGTGCCAGCAATCGAAACCCGGCAGAGACCCAGTACTTC.